Listed below are T cell receptor beta chains from one sample, sequenced in a study of type 1 regulatory T cells. These TCRs are of unknown antigen specificity. TCRdb re-called the reads with MiXCR, one entry per CDR3 protein. This repertoire shows 68,000 or so distinct CDR3 sequences, nearly 50% found once; its top ten account for roughly 2.1%. Material: cultured non-Tr1 T cells, either the whole culture or a sorted T cell fraction (not recorded which). These receptors were collected from a human donor in good health. CDR3s include the opening cysteine and the closing phenylalanine or tryptophan. A D gene is named only where the DNA matches it firmly. Size tells how often a clone was seen (once, few, many) or the class of an expanded clone, and some rows leave it out.

D | J | V | size | DNA | CDR3
TRBD2 | TRBJ2-6 | TRBV6-1 | . | TGTGCCAGCAGCTCGGGAGGGTTGGATAGGGGGGCCAACGTCCTGACTTTC | CASSSGGLDRGANVLTF
TRBD1 | TRBJ1-4 | TRBV18 | . | TGTGCCAGCTCACCAACAGGGGGCTTTAATGAAAAACTGTTTTTT | CASSPTGGFNEKLFF
TRBD1 | TRBJ2-2 | TRBV4-1 | . | TGCGCCAGCAGCCTTCGGACAGGGCGGGACACCGGGGAGCTGTTTTTT | CASSLRTGRDTGELFF
TRBD2 | TRBJ2-2 | TRBV6-2/TRBV6-3 | . | TGTGCCAGCAGCCGTCTGGTAGCGGGGGGGGTTAACACCGGGGAGCTGTTTTTT | CASSRLVAGGVNTGELFF
TRBD1 | TRBJ1-2 | TRBV19 | . | TGTGCCAGTGCCAAAACCCCCGGGACAGGGGGCGACTACACCTTC | CASAKTPGTGGDYTF
TRBD1 | TRBJ2-7 | TRBV5-1 | . | TGCGCCAGCAGCTTGGATGCGGGACAGGGGACCTACGAGCAGTACTTC | CASSLDAGQGTYEQYF
. | TRBJ2-1 | TRBV7-2 | few | TGTGCCAGCATGTTCAAGGGGTCCTACAATGAGCAGTTCTTC | CASMFKGSYNEQFF
TRBD1 | TRBJ2-2 | TRBV18 | few | TGTGCCAGCTCACTGGACAGGGGCGACACCGGGGAGCTGTTTTTT | CASSLDRGDTGELFF
. | TRBJ1-2 | TRBV20-1 | . | TGCAGTGCTAGGCCGCGAGCAGGGGCGGGAGGCTACACCTTC | CSARPRAGAGGYTF
. | TRBJ2-1 | TRBV3-1 | . | TGTGCCAGCAGCACTTCCAGGATCAGCTCCTACAATGAGCAGTTCTTC | CASSTSRISSYNEQFF
. | TRBJ1-3 | TRBV7-7 | . | TGTGCCAGCAGCTTAGACGGGGGCTCTGGAAACACCATATATTTT | CASSLDGGSGNTIYF
. | TRBJ1-3 | TRBV5-1 | few | TGCGCCAGCAGCTTGGCTTTCGGGAAATCTGGAAACACCATATATTTT | CASSLAFGKSGNTIYF
TRBD1 | TRBJ2-4 | TRBV2 | . | TGTGCCAGCCAGGGACGACGGAACTTCACAGGGGGTATAGCCAAAAACATTCAGTACTTC | CASQGRRNFTGGIAKNIQYF
. | TRBJ1-1 | TRBV4-2 | few | TGTGCCAGCAGCCAGGCGCGGGGGGCTATGAACACTGAAGCTTTCTTT | CASSQARGAMNTEAFF
TRBD1 | TRBJ1-6 | TRBV20-1 | few | TGCAGTGCTGCCGGGACAGGGTATTATGATTCACCCCTCCACTTT | CSAAGTGYYDSPLHF
. | TRBJ1-1 | TRBV20-1 | . | TGCAGTGCTAGAGACCGAATACTGCAGACCCTGGAGGTAGCTGAAACTTTCTTT | CSARDRILQTLEVAETFF
TRBD1 | TRBJ2-7 | TRBV4-1 | . | TGCGCCAGCAGCCAGGCGACAGGGCCGCTGTACGAGCAGTACTTC | CASSQATGPLYEQYF
. | TRBJ1-1 | TRBV2 | few | TGTGCCAGCAGCCGGGACCGCCCTATGAACACTGAAGCTTTCTTT | CASSRDRPMNTEAFF
. | TRBJ1-1 | TRBV6-5 | many | TGTGCCAGCAGCCCCCGGGCTTCTGAAGCTTTCTTT | CASSPRASEAFF
TRBD1 | TRBJ1-1 | TRBV6-2/TRBV6-3 | . | TGTGCCAGCAGTTACACCCTGAACAGGGGATTTTACGACACTGAAGCTTTCTTT | CASSYTLNRGFYDTEAFF
. | TRBJ1-1 | TRBV2 | . | TGTGCCAGCAGTCTGACAGCAAAGAACACTGAAGCTTTCTTT | CASSLTAKNTEAFF
TRBD1 | TRBJ2-2 | TRBV7-2 | many | TGTGCCAGCAGCGGCCGACAGGGCACCGGGGAGCTGTTTTTT | CASSGRQGTGELFF
. | TRBJ2-1 | TRBV7-2 | few | TGTGCCAGCAGCGGCGGTTGGAGGGGCGCGAGTTTGGGCAATGAGCAGTTCTTC | CASSGGWRGASLGNEQFF
. | TRBJ1-5 | TRBV6-5 | . | TGTGCCAGCAGTTACTCGAGAGGGGGGACGAATCAGCCCCAGCATTTT | CASSYSRGGTNQPQHF
. | TRBJ1-1 | TRBV6-5 | . | TGTGCCAGCAGAAAGGGGGTTAACACTGAAGCTTTCTTT | CASRKGVNTEAFF
. | TRBJ1-1 | TRBV12-3/TRBV12-4 | . | TGTGCCAGCAGTTTCCAGGGAAAGAACACTGAAGCTTTCTTT | CASSFQGKNTEAFF
. | TRBJ2-6 | TRBV15 | . | TGTGCCACCAGCAGAGAAAGGCGGGGGCCTGGGGCCAACGTCCTGACTTTC | CATSRERRGPGANVLTF
. | TRBJ2-1 | TRBV20-1 | . | TGCAGTGCTATTAGCAGTTATGAGCAGTTCTTC | CSAISSYEQFF
. | TRBJ2-2 | TRBV19 | . | TGTGCCAGTAGTTCGCTAGCCGGCACCGGGGAGCTGTTTTTT | CASSSLAGTGELFF
. | TRBJ1-6 | TRBV10-2 | . | TGCGCCAGCAGTGAACAATTCAATTCACCCCTCCACTTT | CASSEQFNSPLHF
TRBD1 | TRBJ1-1 | TRBV6-2/TRBV6-3 | once | TGTGCCAGCAGTTACGGACAGGGTCGGACTGAAGCTTTCTTT | CASSYGQGRTEAFF
TRBD2 | TRBJ2-3 | TRBV10-3 | . | TGTGCCATCGGGTCGGGGCGACTAGCCGAAAACACAGATACGCAGTATTTT | CAIGSGRLAENTDTQYF
TRBD1 | TRBJ1-1 | TRBV7-6 | few | TGTGCCAGCAGCTTTCTTTTAGGACAGGGTAAAAACACTGAAGCTTTCTTT | CASSFLLGQGKNTEAFF
. | TRBJ2-7 | TRBV9 | . | TGTGCCAGCAGCCGGGAGTTTGGGAACGAGCAGTACTTC | CASSREFGNEQYF
TRBD1 | TRBJ2-7 | TRBV20-1 | . | TGCAGTGCGGCCAAATGGGACAGGGCTTCCTACGAGCAGTACTTC | CSAAKWDRASYEQYF
TRBD2 | TRBJ2-7 | TRBV28 | . | TGTGCCAGCAGTTCTACCACCCCGACTAGCGGGGGGTTCTCCTACGAGCAGTACTTC | CASSSTTPTSGGFSYEQYF
TRBD1 | TRBJ2-3 | TRBV2 | . | TGTGCCAGCAGTGGTTCACCGACAGGGCTCGGGACAGATACGCAGTATTTT | CASSGSPTGLGTDTQYF
TRBD2 | TRBJ2-5 | TRBV4-1 | . | TGCGCCAGCAGCCCCCGGGGCGGGGGGGCCCAAGAGACCCAGTACTTC | CASSPRGGGAQETQYF
. | TRBJ1-4 | TRBV20-1 | . | TGCAGTGCCCAGACGGGTAATGAAAAACTGTTTTTT | CSAQTGNEKLFF